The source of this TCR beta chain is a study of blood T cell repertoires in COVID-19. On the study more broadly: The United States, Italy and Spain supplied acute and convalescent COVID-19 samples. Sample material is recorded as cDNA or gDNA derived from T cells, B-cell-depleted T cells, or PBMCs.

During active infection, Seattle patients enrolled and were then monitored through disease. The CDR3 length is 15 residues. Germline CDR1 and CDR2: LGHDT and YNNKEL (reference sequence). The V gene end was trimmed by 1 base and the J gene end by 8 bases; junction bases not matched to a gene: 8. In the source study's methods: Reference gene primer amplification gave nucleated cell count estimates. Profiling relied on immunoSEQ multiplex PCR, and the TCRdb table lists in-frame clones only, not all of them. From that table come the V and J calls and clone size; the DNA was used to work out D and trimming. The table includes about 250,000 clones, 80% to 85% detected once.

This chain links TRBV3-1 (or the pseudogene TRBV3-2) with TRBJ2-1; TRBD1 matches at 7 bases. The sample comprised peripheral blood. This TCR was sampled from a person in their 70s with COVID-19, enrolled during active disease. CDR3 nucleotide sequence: TGTGCCAGCAGCCAAGCGAGACAGGGTATCCATGAGCAGTTCTTC. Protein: CASSQARQGIHEQFF.